The rows below give T cell receptor beta chains drawn from one sample of a study of T-cell memory formation after mild COVID-19. TCRdb re-called the 5' RACE reads with MiXCR, one entry per CDR3 protein. The sample records roughly 200,000 distinct CDR3 sequences, around 16% being singletons. The sequenced sample was PBMCs or a T cell subset sorted from them (not recorded which). These receptor sequences come from an adult woman who had mild COVID-19 (a few samples of this study predate the infection). Cell type and time point are not known. Both conserved end residues are trimmed from each CDR3. Each record gives: J gene, V gene, CDR3 protein.

j_gene: TRBJ2-5
v_gene: TRBV28
CDR3aa: ASSLGLALQETQY

j_gene: TRBJ2-1
v_gene: TRBV25-1
CDR3aa: ASTSGGNEQF

j_gene: TRBJ2-1
v_gene: TRBV20-1
CDR3aa: SARGGARSYNEQF

j_gene: TRBJ2-3
v_gene: TRBV9
CDR3aa: ASSVDPSPGTEDTQY

j_gene: TRBJ2-2
v_gene: TRBV7-6
CDR3aa: ASSLPTSGVTGELF

j_gene: TRBJ1-4
v_gene: TRBV7-2
CDR3aa: ASSLVWDGRGEKLF

j_gene: TRBJ2-7
v_gene: TRBV7-2
CDR3aa: ASSLTSTGAYEQY

j_gene: TRBJ2-5
v_gene: TRBV24-1
CDR3aa: ATSDPGAQETQY

j_gene: TRBJ2-3
v_gene: TRBV11-3
CDR3aa: ASSFDHISATDTQY

j_gene: TRBJ2-7
v_gene: TRBV4-2
CDR3aa: ASSLRTGGSYEQY

j_gene: TRBJ2-5
v_gene: TRBV20-1
CDR3aa: SARDLAGWETQY

j_gene: TRBJ1-1
v_gene: TRBV2
CDR3aa: ASIRLDRNTEAF

j_gene: TRBJ2-3
v_gene: TRBV7-9
CDR3aa: ASSSELSTDTQY

j_gene: TRBJ2-2
v_gene: TRBV5-1
CDR3aa: ASSPASGTNTGELF

j_gene: TRBJ1-1
v_gene: TRBV20-1
CDR3aa: SASRTMGDTEAF

j_gene: TRBJ2-4
v_gene: TRBV29-1
CDR3aa: SVGQQNIQY

j_gene: TRBJ2-2
v_gene: TRBV7-9
CDR3aa: ASSPGTGVTGELF

j_gene: TRBJ1-2
v_gene: TRBV25-1
CDR3aa: ASSFPLFVIGYT

j_gene: TRBJ1-1
v_gene: TRBV7-3
CDR3aa: ASSSSSVTEAF

j_gene: TRBJ2-4
v_gene: TRBV2
CDR3aa: ASSGAGTGIQY

j_gene: TRBJ2-7
v_gene: TRBV20-1
CDR3aa: SARERLAGVPPYEQY

j_gene: TRBJ2-6
v_gene: TRBV11-2
CDR3aa: ASTRPSGANVLT

j_gene: TRBJ2-3
v_gene: TRBV7-9
CDR3aa: ASSLAETSGLQY

j_gene: TRBJ1-5
v_gene: TRBV2
CDR3aa: ASRQGNQPQH

j_gene: TRBJ2-1
v_gene: TRBV21-1
CDR3aa: ASSKDWRGALREQF

j_gene: TRBJ1-5
v_gene: TRBV4-1
CDR3aa: ASSQKGAGVNQPQH